The clone carrying this T cell receptor beta chain was detected many times. Its target is unknown. A read error may produce the germline difference seen at one junction end. The data originate from a study of metastatic and nonmetastatic thyroid tumors. Study-wide background: The study looked at repertoires side by side in blood and in tumor or nodule tissue from malignant and benign thyroid patients.

Study-level findings and limits: Reports indicated that malignant thyroid tumors showed significantly higher TCR beta diversity than benign nodules did, in blood and tumor.

MiXCR re-clonotyped the PCR reads for TCRdb. Seen here are nearly 15,000 clones, approximately 20% observed once, and the top ten hold approximately 12%. This CDR3 comprises 17 residues. CDR1 and CDR2 from the germline V gene are SGHVS and FQNEAQ. All patients were untreated before thyroid surgery. The sample was blood. V usage is TRBV7-8 and J usage is TRBJ1-5; 9 nucleotides match TRBD1. This TCR came from a female donor with papillary thyroid cancer or a benign thyroid nodule (not recorded which). Some clones in this sample may be carry-over from other donors' samples. CDR3 DNA sequence: TGTGCCAACAGCTTAGGCGGGGACAGGGCGTTCAATCAGCCCCAGCATTTT. Protein product: CANSLGGDRAFNQPQHF.